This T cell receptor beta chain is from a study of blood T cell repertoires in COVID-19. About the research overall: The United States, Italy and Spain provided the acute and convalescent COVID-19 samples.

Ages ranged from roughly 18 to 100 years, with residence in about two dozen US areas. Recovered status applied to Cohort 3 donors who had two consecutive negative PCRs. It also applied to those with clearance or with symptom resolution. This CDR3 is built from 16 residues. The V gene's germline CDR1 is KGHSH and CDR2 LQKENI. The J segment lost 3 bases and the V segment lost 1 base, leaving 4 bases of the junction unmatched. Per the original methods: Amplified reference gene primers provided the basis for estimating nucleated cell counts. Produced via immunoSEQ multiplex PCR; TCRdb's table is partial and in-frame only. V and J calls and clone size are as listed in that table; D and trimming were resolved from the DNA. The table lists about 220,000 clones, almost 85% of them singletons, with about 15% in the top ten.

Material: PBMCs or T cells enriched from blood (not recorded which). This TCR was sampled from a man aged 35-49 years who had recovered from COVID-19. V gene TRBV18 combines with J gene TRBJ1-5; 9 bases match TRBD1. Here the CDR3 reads CASSPRDRVNNQPQHF. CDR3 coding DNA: TGTGCCAGCTCACCACGGGACAGGGTAAACAATCAGCCCCAGCATTTT.